A selection of T cell receptor beta chains follows, all from one sample in a study of blood T cell repertoires in COVID-19. Profiled with immunoSEQ multiplex PCR; TCRdb holds only in-frame clones, not every one. The table lists some 300,000 clones, roughly 87% of them singletons. The sequenced sample was PBMCs or T cells enriched from blood (not recorded which). These TCRs come from a woman under 40 who had recovered from COVID-19. CDR3s include the opening cysteine and the closing phenylalanine or tryptophan. The order of the fields is V gene, J gene, clone size, D gene, CDR3 protein, CDR3 DNA. The D gene is left open where the match is weak. Rows may omit the clone size; those that give it use once, few, many or a size class.

v_gene: TRBV28
j_gene: TRBJ2-6
abundance: once
d_gene: TRBD1
CDR3aa: CASSPGQGGSGANVLTF
CDR3nt: TGTGCCAGCAGTCCCGGACAGGGAGGCTCTGGGGCCAACGTCCTGACTTTC

v_gene: TRBV5-1
j_gene: TRBJ2-3
abundance: once
d_gene: TRBD2
CDR3aa: CASSTGTSGGWTDTQYF
CDR3nt: TGCGCCAGCAGTACCGGGACTAGCGGGGGGTGGACAGATACGCAGTATTTT

v_gene: TRBV7-6
j_gene: TRBJ2-7
abundance: .
d_gene: .
CDR3aa: CASSPRVEGEQYF
CDR3nt: TGTGCCAGCAGCCCCAGGGTAGAAGGGGAGCAGTACTTC

v_gene: TRBV30
j_gene: TRBJ1-5
abundance: .
d_gene: .
CDR3aa: CAWSYNREQPQHF
CDR3nt: TGTGCCTGGAGTTATAACAGGGAACAGCCCCAGCATTTT

v_gene: TRBV28
j_gene: TRBJ2-1
abundance: .
d_gene: TRBD2
CDR3aa: CASRVSGGVYNEQFF
CDR3nt: TGTGCCAGCAGGGTGAGCGGGGGGGTATACAATGAGCAGTTCTTC

v_gene: TRBV5-5
j_gene: TRBJ1-1
abundance: .
d_gene: .
CDR3aa: CASSAPGLGSLNTEAFF
CDR3nt: TGTGCCAGCAGCGCCCCGGGGTTAGGATCTTTGAACACTGAAGCTTTCTTT

v_gene: TRBV6-4
j_gene: TRBJ1-5
abundance: .
d_gene: .
CDR3aa: CRPYREMEPQHF
CDR3nt: TGTCGCCCTTACAGGGAAATGGAGCCCCAGCATTTT

v_gene: TRBV5-6
j_gene: TRBJ1-2
abundance: .
d_gene: TRBD1
CDR3aa: CASSSKTGGFPYGYTF
CDR3nt: TGTGCCAGCAGCTCTAAGACAGGGGGCTTTCCTTATGGCTACACCTTC

v_gene: TRBV28
j_gene: TRBJ1-4
abundance: .
d_gene: TRBD1
CDR3aa: CASSLGGQGNEKLFF
CDR3nt: TGTGCCAGCAGTTTAGGCGGACAGGGTAATGAAAAACTGTTTTTT

v_gene: TRBV2
j_gene: TRBJ1-3
abundance: .
d_gene: .
CDR3aa: CASSGFEESSGNTIYF
CDR3nt: TGTGCCAGCAGTGGTTTCGAGGAGAGCTCTGGAAACACCATATATTTT

v_gene: TRBV7-2
j_gene: TRBJ2-3
abundance: .
d_gene: TRBD2
CDR3aa: CASSYGLAGGTDTQYF
CDR3nt: TGTGCCAGCAGCTACGGACTAGCGGGGGGCACAGATACGCAGTATTTT

v_gene: TRBV5-1
j_gene: TRBJ2-7
abundance: .
d_gene: .
CDR3aa: CASSLAESRGVGEQYF
CDR3nt: TGCGCCAGCAGCTTGGCCGAGAGCAGGGGGGTAGGCGAGCAGTACTTC

v_gene: TRBV9
j_gene: TRBJ2-1
abundance: .
d_gene: TRBD2
CDR3aa: CASSVEEGLAGPSYNEQFF
CDR3nt: TGTGCCAGCAGCGTAGAGGAGGGACTAGCGGGGCCCTCCTACAATGAGCAGTTCTTC

v_gene: TRBV6-1
j_gene: TRBJ1-2
abundance: .
d_gene: TRBD1
CDR3aa: CASSEGQGAYGYTF
CDR3nt: TGTGCCAGCAGTGAAGGACAGGGGGCCTATGGCTACACCTTC

v_gene: TRBV6-2/TRBV6-3
j_gene: TRBJ1-2
abundance: .
d_gene: .
CDR3aa: CASSYARRGGYTF
CDR3nt: TGTGCCAGCAGTTACGCCCGACGAGGTGGCTACACCTTC

v_gene: TRBV5-4
j_gene: TRBJ2-2
abundance: .
d_gene: TRBD1
CDR3aa: CASTRRDSRSTGELFF
CDR3nt: TGTGCCAGCACCCGACGGGACAGCCGGTCCACCGGGGAGCTGTTTTTT

v_gene: TRBV19
j_gene: TRBJ1-1
abundance: .
d_gene: .
CDR3aa: CASTAESYTEAFF
CDR3nt: TGTGCCAGTACCGCGGAGTCATACACTGAAGCTTTCTTT

v_gene: TRBV2
j_gene: TRBJ2-7
abundance: .
d_gene: TRBD1
CDR3aa: CASSEGQGSDEQYF
CDR3nt: TGTGCCAGCAGTGAAGGACAGGGGAGCGACGAGCAGTACTTC

v_gene: TRBV27
j_gene: TRBJ1-2
abundance: few
d_gene: TRBD1
CDR3aa: CASSHYGQGAMENYGYTF
CDR3nt: TGTGCCAGCAGTCACTACGGACAGGGGGCTATGGAGAACTATGGCTACACCTTC

v_gene: TRBV7-9
j_gene: TRBJ1-5
abundance: .
d_gene: .
CDR3aa: CASSLGREQPQHF
CDR3nt: TGTGCCAGCAGCTTAGGGAGGGAGCAGCCCCAGCATTTT

v_gene: TRBV7-9
j_gene: TRBJ1-1
abundance: .
d_gene: TRBD1
CDR3aa: CASSWGTGGTEAFF
CDR3nt: TGTGCCAGCAGCTGGGGGACAGGGGGCACTGAAGCTTTCTTT

v_gene: TRBV11-2
j_gene: TRBJ2-5
abundance: .
d_gene: .
CDR3aa: CASSLASWGGLGGRETQYF
CDR3nt: TGTGCCAGCAGCTTAGCCTCATGGGGGGGCCTCGGGGGTCGCGAGACCCAGTACTTC

v_gene: TRBV7-9
j_gene: TRBJ1-1
abundance: .
d_gene: .
CDR3aa: CASSSTGRNTEAFF
CDR3nt: TGTGCCAGCAGCTCGACAGGCCGGAACACTGAAGCTTTCTTT

v_gene: TRBV28
j_gene: TRBJ1-2
abundance: .
d_gene: .
CDR3aa: CASSSPGVDYGYTF
CDR3nt: TGTGCCAGCAGTTCCCCAGGGGTGGACTATGGCTACACCTTC

v_gene: TRBV28
j_gene: TRBJ2-2
abundance: .
d_gene: TRBD1
CDR3aa: CASGTVNTGELFF
CDR3nt: TGTGCCAGCGGGACAGTTAACACCGGGGAGCTGTTTTTT

v_gene: TRBV6-5
j_gene: TRBJ1-6
abundance: few
d_gene: TRBD1
CDR3aa: CASGRGVGSPLHF
CDR3nt: TGTGCCAGCGGCAGGGGGGTGGGATCACCCCTCCACTTT

v_gene: TRBV5-1
j_gene: TRBJ1-2
abundance: .
d_gene: .
CDR3aa: CASSLLGGQEEFRGYTF
CDR3nt: TGCGCCAGCAGCCTATTGGGAGGGCAGGAAGAGTTTCGTGGCTACACCTTC

v_gene: TRBV10-2
j_gene: TRBJ1-1
abundance: once
d_gene: TRBD1
CDR3aa: CASSGQGSTEAFF
CDR3nt: TGCGCCAGCAGTGGACAGGGAAGCACTGAAGCTTTCTTT

v_gene: TRBV5-6
j_gene: TRBJ2-2
abundance: .
d_gene: TRBD1
CDR3aa: CASSLQGALNTGELFF
CDR3nt: TGTGCCAGCAGCTTACAGGGGGCGTTGAACACCGGGGAGCTGTTTTTT

v_gene: TRBV2
j_gene: TRBJ1-4
abundance: .
d_gene: .
CDR3aa: CASRRDTNPNEKLFF
CDR3nt: TGTGCCAGTCGCCGGGACACCAACCCTAATGAAAAACTGTTTTTT

v_gene: TRBV30
j_gene: TRBJ2-5
abundance: .
d_gene: .
CDR3aa: CASNWEARGETQYF
CDR3nt: TGTGCCTCTAATTGGGAAGCGCGGGGTGAGACCCAGTACTTC

v_gene: TRBV3-1/TRBV3-2
j_gene: TRBJ1-1
abundance: few
d_gene: TRBD1
CDR3aa: CASSQTGAEAFF
CDR3nt: TGTGCCAGCAGCCAAACAGGGGCCGAAGCTTTCTTT

v_gene: TRBV7-9
j_gene: TRBJ1-1
abundance: .
d_gene: TRBD1
CDR3aa: CASSNRDRVTEAFF
CDR3nt: TGTGCCAGCAGCAACCGGGACAGGGTGACTGAAGCTTTCTTT

v_gene: TRBV15
j_gene: TRBJ2-7
abundance: .
d_gene: .
CDR3aa: CATSRGQTYEQYF
CDR3nt: TGTGCCACCAGCAGAGGACAGACCTACGAGCAGTACTTC

v_gene: TRBV6-5
j_gene: TRBJ1-5
abundance: .
d_gene: TRBD1
CDR3aa: CASRGTGGGQPQHF
CDR3nt: TGTGCCAGCAGAGGGACAGGGGGAGGTCAGCCCCAGCATTTT

v_gene: TRBV14
j_gene: TRBJ1-3
abundance: once
d_gene: TRBD1
CDR3aa: CASSSGQFSGNTIYF
CDR3nt: TGTGCCAGCAGCTCGGGACAGTTCTCTGGAAACACCATATATTTT

v_gene: TRBV5-1
j_gene: TRBJ2-3
abundance: .
d_gene: TRBD2
CDR3aa: CASSPGTSGAPDTQYF
CDR3nt: TGCGCCAGCAGCCCGGGGACTAGCGGGGCACCAGATACGCAGTATTTT

v_gene: TRBV7-5
j_gene: TRBJ1-4
abundance: .
d_gene: .
CDR3aa: CVRSLVWGIRTGRLHSLFF
CDR3nt: TGTGTCAGAAGCTTAGTATGGGGGATCAGGACAGGGCGTTTGCATTCACTGTTTTTT

v_gene: TRBV6-1
j_gene: TRBJ2-1
abundance: .
d_gene: .
CDR3aa: CASSDTGNDYNEQFF
CDR3nt: TGTGCCAGCAGTGACACAGGGAATGACTACAATGAGCAGTTCTTC

v_gene: TRBV11-2
j_gene: TRBJ1-2
abundance: .
d_gene: TRBD1
CDR3aa: CASSAQGAGGYTF
CDR3nt: TGTGCCAGCAGTGCTCAGGGGGCAGGCGGCTACACCTTC

v_gene: TRBV2
j_gene: TRBJ2-2
abundance: .
d_gene: TRBD1
CDR3aa: CASAHRGYNTGELFF
CDR3nt: TGTGCCAGCGCCCACAGGGGCTACAACACCGGGGAGCTGTTTTTT

v_gene: TRBV18
j_gene: TRBJ1-2
abundance: .
d_gene: .
CDR3aa: CASSPPSGLNYGYTF
CDR3nt: TGTGCCAGCTCACCTCCGTCAGGCCTCAACTATGGCTACACCTTC

v_gene: TRBV9
j_gene: TRBJ2-5
abundance: .
d_gene: .
CDR3aa: CASSVGPPGQETQYF
CDR3nt: TGTGCCAGCAGCGTAGGTCCTCCAGGCCAAGAGACCCAGTACTTC

v_gene: TRBV18
j_gene: TRBJ1-5
abundance: .
d_gene: TRBD1
CDR3aa: CASSPRPHRGYSNQPQHF
CDR3nt: TGTGCCAGCTCACCGAGGCCGCACAGGGGGTACAGCAATCAGCCCCAGCATTTT

v_gene: TRBV7-8
j_gene: TRBJ1-5
abundance: .
d_gene: .
CDR3aa: CAAGSNQPQHF
CDR3nt: TGTGCAGCGGGGAGTAATCAGCCCCAGCATTTT

v_gene: TRBV27
j_gene: TRBJ2-7
abundance: .
d_gene: .
CDR3aa: CASSPRSNYEQYF
CDR3nt: TGTGCCAGCAGCCCACGGTCGAACTACGAGCAGTACTTC

v_gene: TRBV28
j_gene: TRBJ1-2
abundance: .
d_gene: .
CDR3aa: CASSLGVTNYGYTF
CDR3nt: TGTGCCAGCAGTTTGGGAGTTACTAACTATGGCTACACCTTC